The clone carrying this T cell receptor beta chain occurred a few times. As yet, its antigen is unknown. The sample comes from a study of T cell repertoires in ileal Crohn's disease. Study-wide findings and caveats: High-frequency clones were more common in sorted CD8 than CD4 cells. Endoscopic recurrence occurred in every patient whose clonality exceeded 26.8%. Active smokers at surgery had more clonal expansions than non-smokers.

Patients were adults with ileal or ileocolonic Crohn's disease needing resection. Some clones are missing from TCRdb's copy, which holds only in-frame ones; the method was immunoSEQ multiplex PCR. The sample carries 5,500 to 8,500 clones, roughly 70% recorded once. This CDR3 has 14 residues. Germline-derived CDR1 and CDR2 are SGHDT and YYEEEE. Trimming removed 2 bases from V and 10 bases from J, with 13 bases in between. This rearrangement joins TRBV5-6 to TRBJ1-6; D remains ambiguous. Sequences were obtained from ileal tissue. The TCR was taken from an adult with Crohn's disease. In nucleotides, the CDR3 is TGTGCCAGCAGCTTACTGGCGGGAAAATCACCCCTCCACTTT. Its protein is CASSLLAGKSPLHF.